This is a list of T cell receptor beta chains from one sample in a study of blood T cell repertoires in COVID-19. Produced via immunoSEQ multiplex PCR; TCRdb's table is partial and in-frame only. The data hold roughly 180,000 clones, with approximately 84% observed a single time. The sequenced material came from peripheral blood. Receptors were obtained from a woman in her 50s with COVID-19, enrolled during active disease. Both conserved end residues are part of each CDR3. The D gene is left open where the match is weak. Clone size is shown for a subset of rows, as once, few, many or a class of expanded clone.

D | J | V | size | CDR3 | DNA
NA | TRBJ2-1 | TRBV3-1/TRBV3-2 | NA | CASSQGSQGRRNEQFF | TGTGCCAGCAGCCAAGGTTCGCAGGGGCGCAGAAATGAGCAGTTCTTC
NA | TRBJ1-1 | TRBV28 | once | CASRETAGTEAFF | TGTGCCAGCAGGGAGACAGCTGGCACTGAAGCTTTCTTT
NA | TRBJ2-7 | TRBV7-9 | NA | CASSSTHGTSEEQYF | TGTGCCAGCAGCTCCACCCACGGGACTTCGGAAGAGCAGTACTTC
NA | TRBJ2-1 | TRBV13 | NA | CASSLVGGRSYNEQFF | TGTGCCAGCAGCTTAGTGGGGGGTCGCTCCTACAATGAGCAGTTCTTC
TRBD1 | TRBJ1-2 | TRBV6-5 | few | CASSYVRTGGGYGYTF | TGTGCCAGCAGTTACGTCCGGACAGGGGGGGGCTATGGCTACACCTTC
TRBD2 | TRBJ2-4 | TRBV6-2/TRBV6-3 | NA | CASSTGGRISKNIQYF | TGTGCCAGCAGTACCGGGGGGAGGATCTCCAAAAACATTCAGTACTTC
NA | TRBJ1-4 | TRBV7-8 | NA | CASSPLIREGEKLFF | TGTGCCAGCAGCCCCCTTATCCGGGAGGGGGAAAAACTGTTTTTT
NA | TRBJ2-7 | TRBV5-1 | NA | CASKKSDSYEQYF | TGCGCCAGCAAAAAAAGTGACAGCTACGAGCAGTACTTC
TRBD1 | TRBJ2-7 | TRBV2 | few | CASRGQPGPYEQYF | TGTGCCAGCAGGGGACAGCCGGGTCCCTACGAGCAGTACTTC
NA | TRBJ2-7 | TRBV5-1 | NA | CASRGGEGSEQYF | TGCGCCAGCAGGGGGGGAGAGGGGAGCGAGCAGTACTTC
TRBD1 | TRBJ1-6 | TRBV5-1 | NA | CASSLEGQVYNSPLHF | TGCGCCAGCAGCTTGGAGGGACAGGTCTATAATTCACCCCTCCACTTT
NA | TRBJ1-1 | TRBV11-3 | NA | CASGVGYEGYTEAFF | TGTGCCAGCGGGGTCGGGTACGAGGGTTACACTGAAGCTTTCTTT
NA | TRBJ2-5 | TRBV19 | NA | CASSIAGETQYF | TGTGCCAGTAGTATAGCGGGGGAGACCCAGTACTTC
NA | TRBJ2-1 | TRBV18 | once | CASSPLKYGTPRGYEQFF | TGTGCCAGCTCACCACTCAAGTACGGGACACCCAGAGGCTATGAGCAGTTCTTC
NA | TRBJ2-7 | TRBV7-9 | NA | CASSILGLLERNEQYF | TGTGCCAGCAGCATATTGGGACTCTTGGAGAGAAACGAGCAGTACTTC
TRBD2 | TRBJ2-3 | TRBV29-1 | NA | CSERAGGNTDTQYF | TGCAGCGAAAGAGCGGGGGGGAACACAGATACGCAGTATTTT
TRBD1 | TRBJ2-6 | TRBV28 | NA | CASSLTETGVGANVLTF | TGTGCCAGCAGTTTAACGGAGACAGGGGTTGGGGCCAACGTCCTGACTTTC
NA | TRBJ1-1 | TRBV9 | NA | CASSVIGGEWTTEAFF | TGTGCCAGCAGCGTAATAGGAGGGGAGTGGACCACTGAAGCTTTCTTT
NA | TRBJ1-6 | TRBV27 | NA | CASSFETSSYNSPLHF | TGTGCCAGCAGTTTTGAAACAAGCTCCTATAATTCACCCCTCCACTTT
NA | TRBJ2-5 | TRBV11-1 | once | CASSFRQAIGETQYF | TGTGCCAGCAGCTTTAGACAGGCAATAGGGGAGACCCAGTACTTC
TRBD1 | TRBJ2-1 | TRBV5-5 | few | CASSLGRTGGGGEFF | TGTGCCAGCAGCTTGGGACGAACAGGGGGAGGAGGGGAGTTCTTC
NA | TRBJ2-3 | TRBV5-1 | NA | CASSLVLGADTQYF | TGCGCCAGCAGCTTGGTTCTAGGTGCAGATACGCAGTATTTT
TRBD2 | TRBJ2-1 | TRBV5-1 | NA | CASSLRGGLSYNEQFF | TGCGCCAGCAGCTTGCGGGGGGGCCTCTCCTACAATGAGCAGTTCTTC
NA | TRBJ2-1 | TRBV7-2 | NA | CASSLDAGDGPYNEQFF | TGTGCCAGCAGCTTAGACGCAGGGGACGGACCTTACAATGAGCAGTTCTTC
TRBD1 | TRBJ1-2 | TRBV7-2 | NA | CASSPPARGASGYTF | TGTGCCAGCAGCCCCCCAGCCAGGGGGGCCTCTGGCTACACCTTC
NA | TRBJ2-2 | TRBV12-5 | NA | CASGNTASNTGELFF | TGTGCTAGTGGCAATACAGCTTCGAACACCGGGGAGCTGTTTTTT
NA | TRBJ1-2 | TRBV7-2 | NA | CASSSRVGYGYTF | TGTGCCAGCAGCTCCAGGGTGGGCTATGGCTACACCTTC
NA | TRBJ2-5 | TRBV18 | few | CASSPRGRETQYF | TGTGCCAGCTCACCAAGAGGGCGAGAGACCCAGTACTTC
NA | TRBJ2-4 | TRBV9 | NA | CASSVEVEVGAKNIQYF | TGTGCCAGCAGCGTAGAGGTAGAGGTTGGGGCCAAAAACATTCAGTACTTC
NA | TRBJ1-5 | TRBV19 | NA | CASSILGGNQPQHF | TGTGCCAGTAGTATACTAGGGGGAAATCAGCCCCAGCATTTT
NA | TRBJ1-3 | TRBV5-6 | NA | CASSLASGASGNTIYF | TGTGCCAGCAGCTTGGCGTCTGGAGCCTCTGGAAACACCATATATTTT
NA | TRBJ2-2 | TRBV11-3 | NA | CASSLDLTNLPYTGELFF | TGTGCCAGCAGCTTAGACCTGACAAACCTTCCTTACACCGGGGAGCTGTTTTTT
TRBD1 | TRBJ1-1 | TRBV5-6 | NA | CASSLPRQGKMNTEAFF | TGTGCCAGCAGCTTGCCAAGACAGGGAAAGATGAACACTGAAGCTTTCTTT
NA | TRBJ1-1 | TRBV11-3 | NA | CASSPRGQTEAFF | TGTGCCAGCAGCCCCCGAGGACAGACTGAAGCTTTCTTT
NA | TRBJ1-6 | TRBV6-5 | NA | CASSYSGDTYNSPLHF | TGTGCCAGCAGTTACTCGGGGGACACCTATAATTCACCCCTCCACTTT
TRBD1 | TRBJ1-1 | TRBV28 | NA | CASSLVWAGGAVLSTEAFF | TGTGCCAGCAGTTTGGTGTGGGCAGGGGGCGCAGTATTGAGCACTGAAGCTTTCTTT
NA | TRBJ1-1 | TRBV7-9 | few | CASSLRGGNGEAFF | TGTGCCAGCAGCTTAAGGGGGGGAAACGGTGAAGCTTTCTTT
NA | TRBJ2-3 | TRBV9 | NA | CASSVAPDTDTQYF | TGTGCCAGCAGCGTAGCGCCAGATACAGATACGCAGTATTTT
TRBD1 | TRBJ2-3 | TRBV2 | NA | CASGTGGLDTQYF | TGTGCCAGCGGGACAGGGGGATTGGATACGCAGTATTTT
TRBD2 | TRBJ2-1 | TRBV4-3 | NA | CASSLYAGTSGNEQFF | TGCGCCAGCAGCCTCTACGCCGGGACTAGCGGCAATGAGCAGTTCTTC
TRBD1 | TRBJ1-2 | TRBV20-1 | NA | CSANRGDGYTF | TGCAGTGCTAACAGGGGAGACGGCTACACCTTC
NA | TRBJ2-7 | TRBV4-1 | NA | CASSRVGEKNREQYF | TGCGCCAGCAGCCGAGTTGGGGAGAAGAATCGCGAGCAGTACTTC
NA | TRBJ1-1 | TRBV29-1 | NA | CSVIQGTNTEAFF | TGCAGCGTTATCCAGGGGACGAACACTGAAGCTTTCTTT
TRBD2 | TRBJ2-5 | TRBV6-5 | NA | CASSYASGRETQYF | TGTGCCAGCAGTTACGCCAGCGGGAGAGAGACCCAGTACTTC
NA | TRBJ2-7 | TRBV12-3/TRBV12-4 | NA | CASRGTYDEQYF | TGTGCCAGCAGGGGGACATATGATGAGCAGTACTTC
TRBD1 | TRBJ1-1 | TRBV19 | NA | CASRPGQGASGAFF | TGTGCCAGTAGGCCGGGACAGGGGGCTTCGGGAGCTTTCTTT
TRBD1 | TRBJ2-7 | TRBV19 | NA | CASSPGTGGHEQYF | TGTGCCAGTAGCCCCGGGACAGGGGGCCACGAGCAGTACTTC
TRBD2 | TRBJ2-1 | TRBV5-1 | NA | CASSFTSGEYYNEQFF | TGCGCCAGCAGCTTTACTAGCGGGGAGTACTACAATGAGCAGTTCTTC
TRBD2 | TRBJ2-1 | TRBV2 | NA | CASSGVAGSREQFF | TGTGCCAGCAGTGGAGTAGCGGGGTCTCGAGAGCAGTTCTTC
NA | TRBJ2-3 | TRBV4-2 | many | CASSQDWTTTDTQYF | TGTGCCAGCAGCCAAGATTGGACTACCACAGATACGCAGTATTTT
NA | TRBJ2-7 | TRBV6-5 | NA | CASSRSGIYEQYF | TGTGCCAGCAGCCGGAGCGGAATCTACGAGCAGTACTTC
TRBD1 | TRBJ1-1 | TRBV4-1 | NA | CASSQGPSGTGVNTEAFF | TGCGCCAGCAGCCAAGGTCCCTCCGGGACAGGGGTGAACACTGAAGCTTTCTTT
TRBD1 | TRBJ2-2 | TRBV7-9 | few | CASNPGWYRGNGELFF | TGTGCCAGCAACCCAGGGTGGTACAGGGGCAACGGGGAGCTGTTTTTT
NA | TRBJ2-5 | TRBV30 | NA | CAWTKRETQYF | TGTGCCTGGACCAAGAGAGAGACCCAGTACTTC
NA | TRBJ2-5 | TRBV11-2 | NA | CASSPGTQETQYF | TGTGCCAGCAGCCCAGGTACCCAAGAGACCCAGTACTTC
NA | TRBJ2-5 | TRBV15 | NA | CATSRDHPGFQETQYF | TGTGCCACCAGCAGAGATCACCCAGGTTTCCAAGAGACCCAGTACTTC